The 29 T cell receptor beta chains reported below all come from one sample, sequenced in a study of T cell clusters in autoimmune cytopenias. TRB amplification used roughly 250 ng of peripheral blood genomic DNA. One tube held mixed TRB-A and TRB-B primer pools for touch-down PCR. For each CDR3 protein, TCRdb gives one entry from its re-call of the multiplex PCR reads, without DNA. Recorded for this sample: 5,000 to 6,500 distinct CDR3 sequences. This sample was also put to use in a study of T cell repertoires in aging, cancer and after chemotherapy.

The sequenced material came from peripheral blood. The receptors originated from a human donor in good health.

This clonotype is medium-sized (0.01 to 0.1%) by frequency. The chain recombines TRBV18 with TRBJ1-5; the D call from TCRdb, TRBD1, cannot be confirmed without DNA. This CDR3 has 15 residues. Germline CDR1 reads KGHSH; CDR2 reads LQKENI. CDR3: CASSPMTVRNQPQHF. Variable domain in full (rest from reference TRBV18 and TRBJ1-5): NAGVMQNPRHLVRRRGQEARLRCSPMKGHSHVYWYRQLPEEGLKFMVYLQKENIIDESGMPKERFSAEFPKEGPSILRIQQVVRGDSAAYFCASSPMTVRNQPQHFGDGTRLSIL.

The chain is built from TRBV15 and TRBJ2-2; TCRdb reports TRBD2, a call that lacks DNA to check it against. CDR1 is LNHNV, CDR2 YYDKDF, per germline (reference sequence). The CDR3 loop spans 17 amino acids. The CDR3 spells CATSRGVAGMNTGELFF. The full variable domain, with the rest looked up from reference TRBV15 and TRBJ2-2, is DAMVIQNPRYQVTQFGKPVTLSCSQTLNHNVMYWYQQKSSQAPKLLFHYYDKDFNNEADTPDNFQSRRPNTSFCFLDIRSPGLGDTAMYLCATSRGVAGMNTGELFFGEGSRLTVL.

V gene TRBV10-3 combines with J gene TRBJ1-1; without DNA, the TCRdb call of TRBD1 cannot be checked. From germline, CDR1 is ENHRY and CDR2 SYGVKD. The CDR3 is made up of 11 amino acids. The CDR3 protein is CAARGNTEAFF.

The chain's CDR3 is CASSLGTEPYEQYF. The chain combines TRBV12-3 or TRBV12-4 with TRBJ2-7; TCRdb proposes TRBD1, but this gene call is untestable without DNA. This CDR3 contains 14 residues.

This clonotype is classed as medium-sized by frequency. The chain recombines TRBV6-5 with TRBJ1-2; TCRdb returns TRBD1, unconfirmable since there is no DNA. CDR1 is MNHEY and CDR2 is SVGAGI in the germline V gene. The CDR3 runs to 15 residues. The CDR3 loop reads CASSYSNPGADGYTF.

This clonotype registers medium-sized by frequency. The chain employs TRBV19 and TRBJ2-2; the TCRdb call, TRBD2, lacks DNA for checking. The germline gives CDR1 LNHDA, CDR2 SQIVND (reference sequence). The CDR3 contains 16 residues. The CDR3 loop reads CASSGRGAPNTGELFF.

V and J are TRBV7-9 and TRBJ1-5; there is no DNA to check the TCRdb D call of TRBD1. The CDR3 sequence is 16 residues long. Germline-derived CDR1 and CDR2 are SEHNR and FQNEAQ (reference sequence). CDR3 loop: CASSPSGRGRVQPQHF.

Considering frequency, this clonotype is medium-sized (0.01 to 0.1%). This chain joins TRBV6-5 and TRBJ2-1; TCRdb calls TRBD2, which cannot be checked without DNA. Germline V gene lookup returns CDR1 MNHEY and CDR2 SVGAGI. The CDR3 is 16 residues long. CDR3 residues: CASSSTSRRGYNEQFF.

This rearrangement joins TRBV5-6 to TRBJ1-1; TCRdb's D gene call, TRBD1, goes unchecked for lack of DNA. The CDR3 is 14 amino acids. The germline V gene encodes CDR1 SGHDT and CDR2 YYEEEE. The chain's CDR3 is CASSAGQGGSEAFF.

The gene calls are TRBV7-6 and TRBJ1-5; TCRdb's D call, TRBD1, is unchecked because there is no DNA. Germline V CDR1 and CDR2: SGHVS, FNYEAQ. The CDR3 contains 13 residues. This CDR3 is CASSLTGDQPQHF. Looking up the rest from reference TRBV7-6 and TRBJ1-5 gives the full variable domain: GAGVSQSPRYKVTKRGQDVALRCDPISGHVSLYWYRQALGQGPEFLTYFNYEAQQDKSGLPNDRFSAERPEGSISTLTIQRTEQRDSAMYRCASSLTGDQPQHFGDGTRLSIL.

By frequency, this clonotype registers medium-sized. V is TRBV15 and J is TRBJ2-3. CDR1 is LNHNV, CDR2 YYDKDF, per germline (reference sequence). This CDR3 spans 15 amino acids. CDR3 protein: CATSRVPEATDTQYF.

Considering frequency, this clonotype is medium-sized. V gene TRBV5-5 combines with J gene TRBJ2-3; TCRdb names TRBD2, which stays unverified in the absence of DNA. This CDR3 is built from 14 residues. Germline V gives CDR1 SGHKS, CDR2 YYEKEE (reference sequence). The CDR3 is CASKLSGGRDTQYF.

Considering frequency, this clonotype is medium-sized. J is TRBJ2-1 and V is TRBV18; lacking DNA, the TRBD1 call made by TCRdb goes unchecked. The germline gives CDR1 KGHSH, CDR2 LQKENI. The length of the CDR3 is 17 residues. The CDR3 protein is CASSPRARTGALNEQFF.

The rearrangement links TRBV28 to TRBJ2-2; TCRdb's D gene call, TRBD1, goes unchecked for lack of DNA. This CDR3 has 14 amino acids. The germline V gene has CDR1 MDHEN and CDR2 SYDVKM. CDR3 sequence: CASSLGVDTGELFF.

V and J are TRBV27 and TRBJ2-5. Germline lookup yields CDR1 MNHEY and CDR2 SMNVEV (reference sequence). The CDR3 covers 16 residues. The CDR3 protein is CASSLHGRGKQETQYF.

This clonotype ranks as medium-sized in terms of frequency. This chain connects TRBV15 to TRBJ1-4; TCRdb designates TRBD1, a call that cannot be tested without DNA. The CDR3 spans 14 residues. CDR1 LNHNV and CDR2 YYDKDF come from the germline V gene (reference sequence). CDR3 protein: CATSRPQGLEKLFF.

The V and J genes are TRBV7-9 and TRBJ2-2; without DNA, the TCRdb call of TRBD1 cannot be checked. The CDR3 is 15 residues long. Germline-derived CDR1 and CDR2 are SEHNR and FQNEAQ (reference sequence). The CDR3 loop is CASSPPRATTGELFF.

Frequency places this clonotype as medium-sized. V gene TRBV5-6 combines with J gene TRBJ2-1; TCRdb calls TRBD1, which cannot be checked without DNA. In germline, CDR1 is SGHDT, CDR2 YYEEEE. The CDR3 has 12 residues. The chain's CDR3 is CASSLREQGGFF.

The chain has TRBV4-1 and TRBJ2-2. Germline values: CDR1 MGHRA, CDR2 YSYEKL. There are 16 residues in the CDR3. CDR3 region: CASSQEGDLYTGELFF.

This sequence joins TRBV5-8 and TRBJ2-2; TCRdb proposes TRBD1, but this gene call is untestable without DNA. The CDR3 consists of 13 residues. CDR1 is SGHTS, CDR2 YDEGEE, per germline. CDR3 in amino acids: CASSHRGTGELFF.

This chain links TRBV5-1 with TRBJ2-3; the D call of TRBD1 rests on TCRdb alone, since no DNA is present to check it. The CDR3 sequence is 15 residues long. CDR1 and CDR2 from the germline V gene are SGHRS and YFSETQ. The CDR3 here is CASRATGGYTDTQYF.

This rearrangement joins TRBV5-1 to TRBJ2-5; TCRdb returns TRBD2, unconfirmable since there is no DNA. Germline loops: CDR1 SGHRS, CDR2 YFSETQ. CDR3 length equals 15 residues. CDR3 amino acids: CASSTRGRLRETQYF.

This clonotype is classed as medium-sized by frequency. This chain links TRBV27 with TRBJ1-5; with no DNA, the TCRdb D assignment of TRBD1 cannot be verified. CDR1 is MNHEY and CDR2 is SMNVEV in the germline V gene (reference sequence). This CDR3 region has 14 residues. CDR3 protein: CASSSGQFNQPQHF.

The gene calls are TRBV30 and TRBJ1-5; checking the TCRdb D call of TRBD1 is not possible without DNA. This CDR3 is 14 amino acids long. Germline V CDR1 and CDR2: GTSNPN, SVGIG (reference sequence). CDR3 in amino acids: CAWSQGQGFQPQHF.

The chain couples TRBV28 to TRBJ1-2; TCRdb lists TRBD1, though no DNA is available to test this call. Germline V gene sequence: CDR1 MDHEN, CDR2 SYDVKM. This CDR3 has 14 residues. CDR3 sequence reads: CASSSTGRVYGYTF.

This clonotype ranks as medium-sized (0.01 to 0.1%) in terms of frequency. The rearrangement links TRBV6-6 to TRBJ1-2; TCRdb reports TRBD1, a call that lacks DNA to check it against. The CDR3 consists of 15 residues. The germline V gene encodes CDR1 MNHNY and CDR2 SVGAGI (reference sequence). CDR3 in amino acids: CASSTKDRGPYGYTF.

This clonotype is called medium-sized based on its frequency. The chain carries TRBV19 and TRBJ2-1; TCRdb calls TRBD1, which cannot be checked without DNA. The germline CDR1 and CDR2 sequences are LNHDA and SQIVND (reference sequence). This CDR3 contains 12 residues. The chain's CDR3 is CASGQGVDEQFF.

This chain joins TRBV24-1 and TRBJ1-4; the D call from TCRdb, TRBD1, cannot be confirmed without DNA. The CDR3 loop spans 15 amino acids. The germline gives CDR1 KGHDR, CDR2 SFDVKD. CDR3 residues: CATSDSGGTGEKLFF.

The CDR3 reads CASSLGSHLETQYF. The rearrangement joins TRBV7-6 to TRBJ2-5; TCRdb's D gene call, TRBD2, goes unchecked for lack of DNA. Germline CDR1 is SGHVS and CDR2 is FNYEAQ. CDR3 size: 14 residues. Full variable domain (remainder filled in from reference TRBV7-6 and TRBJ2-5): GAGVSQSPRYKVTKRGQDVALRCDPISGHVSLYWYRQALGQGPEFLTYFNYEAQQDKSGLPNDRFSAERPEGSISTLTIQRTEQRDSAMYRCASSLGSHLETQYFGPGTRLLVL.